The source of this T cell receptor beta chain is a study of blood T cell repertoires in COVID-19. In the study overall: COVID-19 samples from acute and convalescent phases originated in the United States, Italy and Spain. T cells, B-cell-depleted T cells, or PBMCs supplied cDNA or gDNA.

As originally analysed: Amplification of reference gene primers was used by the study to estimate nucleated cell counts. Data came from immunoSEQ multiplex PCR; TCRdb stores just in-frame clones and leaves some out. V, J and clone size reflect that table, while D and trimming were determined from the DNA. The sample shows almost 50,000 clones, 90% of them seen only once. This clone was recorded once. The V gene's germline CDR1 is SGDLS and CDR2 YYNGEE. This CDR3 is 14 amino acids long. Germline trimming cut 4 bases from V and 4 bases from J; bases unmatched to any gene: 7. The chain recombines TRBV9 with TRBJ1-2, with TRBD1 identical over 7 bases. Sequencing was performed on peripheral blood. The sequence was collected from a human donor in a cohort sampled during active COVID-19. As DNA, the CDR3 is TGTGCCAGCAGCAACGACAGGGCCCTCTATGGCTACACCTTC. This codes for CASSNDRALYGYTF. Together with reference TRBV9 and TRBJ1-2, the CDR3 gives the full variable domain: DSGVTQTPKHLITATGQRVTLRCSPRSGDLSVYWYQQSLDQGLQFLIQYYNGEERAKGNILERFSAQQFPDLHSELNLSSLELGDSALYFCASSNDRALYGYTFGSGTRLTVV.